This TCR beta chain is from a study of kidney transplant recipient with SARS-CoV-2 infection. V was cut by 5 bases and J by 4 bases, with 12 bases left in between. Germline values: CDR1 MDHEN, CDR2 SYDVKM. This CDR3 comprises 13 residues. This clonotype was seen many times. MiXCR was run by TCRdb on the reads, yielding one entry per CDR3 protein. The sample lists roughly 250,000 distinct CDR3 sequences; more than 25% were seen once. The sequence derives from a young adult male patient who had COVID-19 and was a kidney transplant recipient. Some T cells may be the graft donor's. The sample here was a blood sample, taken at baseline and around day 110 from a kidney transplant recipient. The chain uses TRBV28 and TRBJ2-7; unclear D gene. The CDR3 DNA reads as TGTGCCAGCAGTGACTTGGGGTCTTACGAGCAGTACTTC. Translating gives CASSDLGSYEQYF.